These 21 T cell receptor beta chains were all obtained from the same sample, sequenced in a study of neurological immune-mediated disorders. Each CDR3 protein is one row after TCRdb ran MiXCR on the 5' RACE reads. The sample has around 69,000 distinct CDR3 sequences, roughly 4.8% seen once; the top ten hold approximately 7%. The sequenced sample was PBMCs. The receptors originated from a man aged 25 to 45 with multiple sclerosis.

This clonotype showed up many times. CDR3 loop: CSATTGSLTDTQYF. CDR3 bases: TGCAGTGCTACTACAGGGAGTCTCACAGATACGCAGTATTTT. The chain recombines TRBV20-1 with TRBJ2-3; D is possibly TRBD1 (6 bases). The germline V and J ends were trimmed by 4 bases and 2 bases, with 13 bases remaining between them. The CDR3 totals 14 residues. Germline V lookup: CDR1 DFQATT, CDR2 SNEGSKA (reference sequence).

This clonotype was found a few times. This sequence joins TRBV5-1 and TRBJ1-3; D gene ambiguous. V lost 1 base and J lost 0, with 8 bases in between. The CDR3 is made up of 15 amino acids. The V gene's germline CDR1 is SGHRS and CDR2 YFSETQ. As DNA, the CDR3 is TGCGCCAGCAGCTTGAGCGGCAACTCTGGAAACACCATATATTTT. Translation: CASSLSGNSGNTIYF.

This clonotype was recorded many times. This rearrangement joins TRBV5-1 to TRBJ1-1; TRBD1 might be the D (6 bases). Germline CDR1 SGHRS, CDR2 YFSETQ. The CDR3 loop spans 13 amino acids. Trimming stripped 0 bases from V and 3 bases from J, with 6 bases between. DNA for the CDR3: TGCGCCAGCAGCTTGGCAGGGGACACTGAAGCTTTCTTT. It yields the protein CASSLAGDTEAFF.

This clonotype was seen many times. The chain couples TRBV9 to TRBJ2-3, with 7 bases that match TRBD1. CDR3 size: 13 residues. Per the germline V gene, CDR1 is SGDLS and CDR2 is YYNGEE. J lost 4 bases, V lost 4 bases, and 3 bases had no gene match. The DNA of the CDR3 is TGTGCCAGCAGCCAGACAGGGTCAGATACGCAGTATTTT. Encoded protein: CASSQTGSDTQYF. Using reference TRBV9 and TRBJ2-3 for the parts outside the CDR3, the full variable domain is DSGVTQTPKHLITATGQRVTLRCSPRSGDLSVYWYQQSLDQGLQFLIQYYNGEERAKGNILERFSAQQFPDLHSELNLSSLELGDSALYFCASSQTGSDTQYFGPGTRLTVL.

This clonotype has a count of ten or more. This sequence joins TRBV5-1 and TRBJ2-7; possibly TRBD1 for D (5 bases). Trimming shortened V by 6 bases and J by 1 base, and 11 bases separated the two germline ends. This CDR3 has 13 residues. CDR1 is SGHRS and CDR2 is YFSETQ in the germline V gene. The CDR3 DNA reads TGCGCCAGCAACCCTTCAGGGTCCTACGAGCAGTACTTC. This translates into CASNPSGSYEQYF.

This clonotype was seen ten or more times. The chain combines TRBV20-1 with TRBJ2-4; 9 bases are a match to TRBD1. The CDR3 has 13 amino acids. Per germline, CDR1 DFQATT and CDR2 SNEGSKA (reference sequence). V gave up 5 bases and J gave up 8 bases; unmatched junction bases: 7. The CDR3 sequence is CSAGGDRADIQYF. DNA for the CDR3: TGCAGTGCTGGGGGGGACAGGGCGGACATTCAGTACTTC.

This clonotype was observed a few times. The CDR3 nucleotides read TGTGCCAGCAGTTTTACGGGCGAGGCGACAGGCCTCAATCCTTCACCCCTCCACTTT. Translating it yields CASSFTGEATGLNPSPLHF. The chain couples TRBV12-3 or TRBV12-4 to TRBJ1-6; D perhaps matches TRBD1 (6 bases). The V gene lost 3 bases and the J gene lost 9 bases, with 27 bases spanning the gap. This CDR3 region has 19 residues.

Remarks on this clonotype: One base away lies a much larger clone, so this may be a sequencing read error. The chain carries TRBV6-6 and TRBJ2-3; D tentatively reads TRBD1 or TRBD2 (7 bases each). The CDR3 totals 14 residues. CDR1 and CDR2 (germline): MNHNY, SVGAGI (reference sequence). Trimming took off 10 bases at V and 11 bases at J, with 25 bases between the two ends. CDR3 DNA: TGTGCCAACAGGATCCGGGACAGCGGGGAAGGGCAGTATTTT. Its protein is CANRIRDSGEGQYF.

This clonotype showed up just a few times. This rearrangement joins TRBV7-9 to TRBJ1-6; the D gene is possibly TRBD1 (5 bases). Trimming removed 5 bases from V and 10 bases from J, with 12 bases in between. This CDR3 is built from 13 residues. Germline CDR1 and CDR2: SEHNR and FQNEAQ (reference sequence). CDR3 DNA: TGTGCCAGCAGCCCATGGGGCGTCTCACCCCTCCACTTT. This sequence encodes CASSPWGVSPLHF.

In its sample, this clonotype was seen many times. The CDR3 region is CASSYSTGLNTEAFF. The CDR3 nucleotides read TGTGCCAGCAGTTACTCGACGGGGCTGAACACTGAAGCTTTCTTT. The J gene is TRBJ1-1, the V gene TRBV6-5, with TRBD1 as a possible D gene (5 bases). This CDR3 contains 15 residues. The V gene lost 0 bases and the J gene lost 0 bases, with 8 bases spanning the gap. Germline CDR1 is MNHEY and CDR2 is SVGAGI.

This clonotype was picked up many times. The CDR3 loop reads CSVASSSAADTQYF. CDR3 nucleotides: TGCAGCGTCGCCTCTTCTAGCGCGGCAGATACGCAGTATTTT. The V and J genes are TRBV29-1 and TRBJ2-3, with TRBD2 as a possible D gene (6 bases). This CDR3 region has 14 residues. Germline lookup yields CDR1 SQVTM and CDR2 ANQGSEA. Trimming stripped 6 bases from V and 4 bases from J, with 17 bases between.

The sample holds many counts of this clonotype. At one boundary the junction diverges from the germline segment, which might be a read error. V and J are TRBV7-2 and TRBJ1-5; D is uncertain. This CDR3 is 13 amino acids long. Germline CDR1 is SGHTA and CDR2 is FQGNSA. The CDR3 is CASSFPGNQPQNF. The CDR3 nucleotides are TGTGCCAGCAGCTTTCCGGGAAATCAGCCCCAGAATTTT.

This clonotype was observed at least ten times. V usage is TRBV9 and J usage is TRBJ1-6; TRBD1 matches 7 bases. Unmatched junction bases numbered 8, after V lost 3 bases and J lost 8 bases. Germline CDR1 SGDLS, CDR2 YYNGEE. The CDR3 contains 15 residues. The DNA of the CDR3 is TGTGCCAGCAGCGCCCGACAGGGTATGGATTCACCCCTCCACTTT. As protein: CASSARQGMDSPLHF.

This clonotype has ten or more counts. The chain carries TRBV29-1 and TRBJ2-3; a possible D gene is TRBD1 (5 bases). The CDR3 consists of 14 residues. Germline values: CDR1 SQVTM, CDR2 ANQGSEA. Here the CDR3 reads CSFCGAVIRDTQYF. Here the CDR3 DNA reads TGCAGTTTCTGTGGGGCAGTGATACGAGATACGCAGTATTTT.

At least ten counts were recorded for this clonotype. The V gene is TRBV11-2, the J gene TRBJ2-1; 8 positions match TRBD2. From germline, CDR1 is SGHAT and CDR2 FQNNGV. This CDR3 spans 13 amino acids. Germline trimming cut 6 bases from V and 5 bases from J; bases unmatched to any gene: 3. The CDR3 nucleotides are TGTGCCAGCAGAGTAGCGGGGCACAATGAGCAGTTCTTC. It translates to CASRVAGHNEQFF.

This clonotype was detected many times. The chain recombines TRBV15 with TRBJ2-6; D ambiguous. The V gene's germline CDR1 is LNHNV and CDR2 YYDKDF (reference sequence). The V end lost 0 bases, the J end lost 0 bases, and 9 bases lay between the germline ends. The CDR3 length is 17 residues. CDR3 nucleotides: TGTGCCACCAGCAGAGATACTCTGGTCTCTGGGGCCAACGTCCTGACTTTC. Its protein is CATSRDTLVSGANVLTF.

The rearrangement joins TRBV7-2 to TRBJ2-3, with a weak D call TRBD1 (5 bases). This CDR3 contains 14 residues. Germline V lookup: CDR1 SGHTA, CDR2 FQGNSA. The ends were cut back, 3 bases at V and 1 base at J, with 8 bases in the middle. In nucleotides, the CDR3 is TGTGCCAGCAGCTTGACGACAGGCACAGATACGCAGTATTTT. As protein: CASSLTTGTDTQYF.

The chain is built from TRBV18 and TRBJ1-2; D not resolved. There are 14 residues in the CDR3. Germline lookup yields CDR1 KGHSH and CDR2 LQKENI. V gave up 3 bases and J gave up 5 bases, with 13 bases separating them. CDR3 protein: CASSPGSDFYGYTF. The DNA for the CDR3 is TGTGCCAGCTCACCCGGCAGCGACTTTTATGGCTACACCTTC.

This clonotype was observed many times. The rearrangement links TRBV7-9 to TRBJ1-1; D remains ambiguous. Germline loops: CDR1 SEHNR, CDR2 FQNEAQ (reference sequence). The length of the CDR3 is 15 residues. V lost 0 bases, J lost 0 bases, and 8 bases lay in between. This CDR3 is CASSLAPPVNTEAFF. The DNA for the CDR3 is TGTGCCAGCAGCTTAGCGCCACCGGTGAACACTGAAGCTTTCTTT.

Many counts were recorded for this clonotype. The chain carries TRBV5-1 and TRBJ2-7; no firm D call. Germline assignment: CDR1 SGHRS and CDR2 YFSETQ. Between the trimmed V and J ends, which lost 4 bases and 1 base, there was a span of 12 bases. This CDR3 has 14 residues. The CDR3 protein is CASSPVRGSYEQYF. The CDR3 DNA is TGCGCCAGCAGCCCCGTTCGAGGATCCTACGAGCAGTACTTC.

There are many counts of this clonotype. The J gene is TRBJ2-3, the V gene TRBV20-1; D remains unclear. The CDR3 length is 12 residues. Per germline, CDR1 DFQATT and CDR2 SNEGSKA (reference sequence). The CDR3 nucleotides are TGCAGCATCTCGGCGGCCACAGATACGCAGTATTTT. Residues: CSISAATDTQYF.